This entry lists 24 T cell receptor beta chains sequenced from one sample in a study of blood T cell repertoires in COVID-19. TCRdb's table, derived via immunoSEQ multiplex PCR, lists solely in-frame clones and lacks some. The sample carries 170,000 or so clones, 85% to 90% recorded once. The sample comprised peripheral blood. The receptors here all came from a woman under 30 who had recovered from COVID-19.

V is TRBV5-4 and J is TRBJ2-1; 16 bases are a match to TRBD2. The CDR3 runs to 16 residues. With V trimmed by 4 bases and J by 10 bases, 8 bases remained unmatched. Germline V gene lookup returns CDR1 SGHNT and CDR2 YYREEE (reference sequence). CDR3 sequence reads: CASSRGTSGGAEEQFF. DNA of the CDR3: TGTGCCAGCAGCCGCGGGACTAGCGGGGGGGCCGAAGAGCAGTTCTTC.

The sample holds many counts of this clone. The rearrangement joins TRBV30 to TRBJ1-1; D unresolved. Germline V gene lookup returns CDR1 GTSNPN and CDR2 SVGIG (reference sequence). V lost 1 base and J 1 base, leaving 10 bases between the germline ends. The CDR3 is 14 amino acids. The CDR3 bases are TGTGCCTGGAGTGGATTAGGGAGGAACACTGAAGCTTTCTTT. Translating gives CAWSGLGRNTEAFF.

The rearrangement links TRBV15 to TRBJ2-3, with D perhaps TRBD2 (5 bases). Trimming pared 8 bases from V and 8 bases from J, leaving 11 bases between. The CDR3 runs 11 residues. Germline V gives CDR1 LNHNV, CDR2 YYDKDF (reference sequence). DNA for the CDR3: TGTGCCACCGAGGAGGTCGGTACGCAGTATTTT. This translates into CATEEVGTQYF.

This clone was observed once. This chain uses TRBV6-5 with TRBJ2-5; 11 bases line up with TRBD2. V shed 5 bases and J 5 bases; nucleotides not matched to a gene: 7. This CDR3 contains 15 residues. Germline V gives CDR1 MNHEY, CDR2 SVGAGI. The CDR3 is CASSPLAGGRETQYF. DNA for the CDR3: TGTGCCAGCAGTCCTCTAGCGGGGGGCCGCGAGACCCAGTACTTC.

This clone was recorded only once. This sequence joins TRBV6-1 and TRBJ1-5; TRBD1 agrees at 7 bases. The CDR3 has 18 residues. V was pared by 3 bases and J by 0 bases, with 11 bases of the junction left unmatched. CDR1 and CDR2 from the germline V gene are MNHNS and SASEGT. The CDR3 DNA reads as TGTGCCAGCAGTGATCGTATACAGGGGAGCGGTAGCAATCAGCCCCAGCATTTT. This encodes CASSDRIQGSGSNQPQHF.

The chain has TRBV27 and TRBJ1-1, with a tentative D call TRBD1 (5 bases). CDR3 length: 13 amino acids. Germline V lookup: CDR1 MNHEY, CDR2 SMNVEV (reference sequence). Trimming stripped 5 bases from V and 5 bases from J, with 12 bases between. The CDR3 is CASSIGGTTEAFF. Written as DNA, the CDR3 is TGTGCCAGCAGTATCGGGGGGACGACTGAAGCTTTCTTT.

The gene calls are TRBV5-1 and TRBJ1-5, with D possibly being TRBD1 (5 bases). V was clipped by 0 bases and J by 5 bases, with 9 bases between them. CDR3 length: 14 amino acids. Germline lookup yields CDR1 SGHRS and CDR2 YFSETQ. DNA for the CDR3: TGCGCCAGCAGCTTGGTGGGGGGGGATCAGCCCCAGCATTTT. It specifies CASSLVGGDQPQHF.

The CDR3 nucleotides are TGTGCCAGCAGCTCCAGGGGGCTGGATGAGCAGTTCTTC. The encoded protein is CASSSRGLDEQFF. The gene calls are TRBV7-2 and TRBJ2-1, with 8 bases that match TRBD1. Looked up from germline, CDR1 is SGHTA and CDR2 is FQGNSA. J was trimmed by 8 bases and V by 4 bases; bases with no gene match: 4. The CDR3 length is 13 residues.

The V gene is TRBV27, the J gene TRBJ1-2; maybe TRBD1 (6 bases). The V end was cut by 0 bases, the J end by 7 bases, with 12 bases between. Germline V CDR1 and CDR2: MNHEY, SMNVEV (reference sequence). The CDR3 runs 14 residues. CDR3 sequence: CASSLSLSGVGYTF. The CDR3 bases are TGTGCCAGCAGTTTATCATTGTCAGGGGTTGGCTACACCTTC.

CDR3 nucleotide sequence: TGTGCCAGCACCCGATCGGGTTCCGGAAACACCATATATTTT. This gives the protein CASTRSGSGNTIYF. The V call is TRBV3-1 (or the pseudogene TRBV3-2), the J call TRBJ1-3; no definite D call. The V and J ends lost 7 bases and 4 bases respectively, with 14 bases between them. The V gene's germline CDR1 is LGHDT and CDR2 YNNKEL (reference sequence). CDR3 length: 14 residues.

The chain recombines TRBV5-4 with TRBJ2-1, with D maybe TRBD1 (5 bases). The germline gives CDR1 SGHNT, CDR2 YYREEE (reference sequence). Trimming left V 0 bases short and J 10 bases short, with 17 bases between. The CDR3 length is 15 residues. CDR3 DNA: TGTGCCAGCAGCTTGGAGGGGATTTCGTCGGAGGAGCAGTTCTTC. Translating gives CASSLEGISSEEQFF.

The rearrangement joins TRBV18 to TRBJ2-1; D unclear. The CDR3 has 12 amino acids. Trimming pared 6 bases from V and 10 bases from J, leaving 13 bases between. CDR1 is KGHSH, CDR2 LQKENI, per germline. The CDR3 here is CASSPTVMEQFF. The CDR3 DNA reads TGTGCCAGCTCCCCGACTGTGATGGAGCAGTTCTTC.

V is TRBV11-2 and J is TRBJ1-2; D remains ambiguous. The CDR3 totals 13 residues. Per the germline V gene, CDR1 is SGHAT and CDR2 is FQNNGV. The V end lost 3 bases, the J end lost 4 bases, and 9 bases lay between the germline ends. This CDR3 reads CASSFPGIYGYTF. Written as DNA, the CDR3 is TGTGCCAGCAGCTTTCCCGGGATCTATGGCTACACCTTC.

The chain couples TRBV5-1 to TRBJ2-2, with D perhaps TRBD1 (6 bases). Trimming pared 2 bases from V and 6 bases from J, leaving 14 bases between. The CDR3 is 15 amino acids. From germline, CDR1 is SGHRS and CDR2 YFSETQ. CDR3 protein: CASSFQGGEAGELFF. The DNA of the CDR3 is TGCGCCAGCAGCTTTCAAGGGGGTGAAGCCGGGGAGCTGTTTTTT.

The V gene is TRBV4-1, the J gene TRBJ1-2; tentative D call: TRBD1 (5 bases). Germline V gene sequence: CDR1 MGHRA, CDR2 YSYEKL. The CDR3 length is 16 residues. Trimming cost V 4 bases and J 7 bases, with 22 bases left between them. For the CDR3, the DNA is TGCGCCAGCAGCCTCAAGTTCCGCGGGGGTTTTGGTGGCTACACCTTC. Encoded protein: CASSLKFRGGFGGYTF.

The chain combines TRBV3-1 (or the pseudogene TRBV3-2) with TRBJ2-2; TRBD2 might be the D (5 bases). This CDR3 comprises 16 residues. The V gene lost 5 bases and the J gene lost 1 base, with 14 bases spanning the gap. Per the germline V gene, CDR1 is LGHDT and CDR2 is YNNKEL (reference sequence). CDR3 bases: TGTGCCAGCAGCTATAGACGGAGCGGGAACACCGGGGAGCTGTTTTTT. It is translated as CASSYRRSGNTGELFF.

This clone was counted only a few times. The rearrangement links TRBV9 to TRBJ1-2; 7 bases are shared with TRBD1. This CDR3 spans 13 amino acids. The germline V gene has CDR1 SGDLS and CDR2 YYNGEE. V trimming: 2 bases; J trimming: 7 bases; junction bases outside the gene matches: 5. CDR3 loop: CASSVLGQSGYTF. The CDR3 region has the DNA TGTGCCAGCAGCGTCTTGGGACAGTCTGGCTACACCTTC. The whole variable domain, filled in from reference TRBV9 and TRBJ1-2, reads DSGVTQTPKHLITATGQRVTLRCSPRSGDLSVYWYQQSLDQGLQFLIQYYNGEERAKGNILERFSAQQFPDLHSELNLSSLELGDSALYFCASSVLGQSGYTFGSGTRLTVV.

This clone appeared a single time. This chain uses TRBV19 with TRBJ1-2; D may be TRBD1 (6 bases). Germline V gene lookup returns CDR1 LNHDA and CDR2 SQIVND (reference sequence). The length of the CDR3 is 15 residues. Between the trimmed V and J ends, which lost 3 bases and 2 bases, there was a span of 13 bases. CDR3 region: CASSIFPGANYGYTF. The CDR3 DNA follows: TGTGCCAGTAGTATTTTCCCAGGGGCGAACTATGGCTACACCTTC.

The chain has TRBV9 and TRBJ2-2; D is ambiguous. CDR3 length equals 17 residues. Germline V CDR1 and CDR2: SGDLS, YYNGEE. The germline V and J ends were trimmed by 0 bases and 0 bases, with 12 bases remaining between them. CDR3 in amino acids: CASSVAKLLANTGELFF. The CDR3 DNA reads TGTGCCAGCAGCGTAGCGAAACTTCTCGCGAACACCGGGGAGCTGTTTTTT.

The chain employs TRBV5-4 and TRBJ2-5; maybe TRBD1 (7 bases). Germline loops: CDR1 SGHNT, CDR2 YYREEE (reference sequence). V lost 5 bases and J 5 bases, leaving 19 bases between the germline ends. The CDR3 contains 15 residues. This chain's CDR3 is CASRHGRTGAETQYF. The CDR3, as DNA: TGTGCCAGCAGGCACGGGAGAACAGGGGCGGAGACCCAGTACTTC.

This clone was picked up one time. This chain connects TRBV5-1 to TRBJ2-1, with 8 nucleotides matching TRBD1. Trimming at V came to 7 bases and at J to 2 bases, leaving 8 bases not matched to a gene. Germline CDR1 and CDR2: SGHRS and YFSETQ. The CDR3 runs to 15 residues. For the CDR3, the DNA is TGCGCCAGCCATCTGACAGGGGAGCCCTACAATGAGCAGTTCTTC. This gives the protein CASHLTGEPYNEQFF.

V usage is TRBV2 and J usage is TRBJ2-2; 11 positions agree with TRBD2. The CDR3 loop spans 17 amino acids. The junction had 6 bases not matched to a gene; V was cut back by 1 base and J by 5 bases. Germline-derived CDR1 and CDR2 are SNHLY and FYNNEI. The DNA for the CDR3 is TGTGCCAGCAGTGAAGGCATAGCGGGGGGGAATACCGGGGAGCTGTTTTTT. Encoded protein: CASSEGIAGGNTGELFF.

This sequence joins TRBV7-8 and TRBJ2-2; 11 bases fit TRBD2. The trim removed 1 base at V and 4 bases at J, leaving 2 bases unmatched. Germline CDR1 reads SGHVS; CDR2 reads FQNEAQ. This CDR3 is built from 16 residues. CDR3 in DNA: TGTGCCAGCAGCTTAGAACTAGCGGGAGCCACCGGGGAGCTGTTTTTT. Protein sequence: CASSLELAGATGELFF.

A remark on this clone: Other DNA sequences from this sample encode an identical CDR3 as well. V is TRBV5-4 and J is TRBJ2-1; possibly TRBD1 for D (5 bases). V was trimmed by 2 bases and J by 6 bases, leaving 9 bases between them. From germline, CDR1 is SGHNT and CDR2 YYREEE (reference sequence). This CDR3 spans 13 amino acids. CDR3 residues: CASSLRGGNEQFF. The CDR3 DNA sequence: TGTGCCAGCAGCTTAAGGGGTGGCAATGAGCAGTTCTTC.